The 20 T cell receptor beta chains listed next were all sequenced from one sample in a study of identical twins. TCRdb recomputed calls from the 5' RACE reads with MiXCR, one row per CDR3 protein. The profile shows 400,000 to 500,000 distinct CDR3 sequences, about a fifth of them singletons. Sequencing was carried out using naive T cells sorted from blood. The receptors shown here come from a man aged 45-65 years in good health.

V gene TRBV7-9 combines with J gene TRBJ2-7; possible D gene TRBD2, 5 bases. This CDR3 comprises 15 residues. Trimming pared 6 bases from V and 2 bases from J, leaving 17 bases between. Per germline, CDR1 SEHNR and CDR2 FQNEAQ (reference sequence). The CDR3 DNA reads TGTGCCAGCAGGCTCAGCGGCGGCAGTACCTACGAGCAGTACTTC. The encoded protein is CASRLSGGSTYEQYF.

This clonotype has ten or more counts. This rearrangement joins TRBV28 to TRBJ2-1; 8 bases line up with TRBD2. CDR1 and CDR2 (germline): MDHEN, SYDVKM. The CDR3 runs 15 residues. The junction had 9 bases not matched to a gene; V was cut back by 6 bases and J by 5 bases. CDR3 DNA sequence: TGTGCCAGCAGCCCGGGGTTAGCGGGGAACAATGAGCAGTTCTTC. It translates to CASSPGLAGNNEQFF.

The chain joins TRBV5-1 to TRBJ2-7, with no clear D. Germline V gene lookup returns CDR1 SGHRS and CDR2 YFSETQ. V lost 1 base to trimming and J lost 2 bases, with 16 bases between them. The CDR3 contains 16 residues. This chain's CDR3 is CASSLFNRARTYEQYF. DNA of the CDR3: TGCGCCAGCAGCTTGTTCAATAGGGCCCGGACCTACGAGCAGTACTTC. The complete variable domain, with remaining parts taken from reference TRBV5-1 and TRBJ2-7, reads KAGVTQTPRYLIKTRGQQVTLSCSPISGHRSVSWYQQTPGQGLQFLFEYFSETQRNKGNFPGRFSGRQFSNSRSEMNVSTLELGDSALYLCASSLFNRARTYEQYFGPGTRLTVT.

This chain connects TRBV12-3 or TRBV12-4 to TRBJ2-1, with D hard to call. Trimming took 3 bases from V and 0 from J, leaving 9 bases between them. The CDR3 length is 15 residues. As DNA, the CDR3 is TGTGCCAGCAGTTTTGGGTGGGGCTCCTACAATGAGCAGTTCTTC. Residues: CASSFGWGSYNEQFF.

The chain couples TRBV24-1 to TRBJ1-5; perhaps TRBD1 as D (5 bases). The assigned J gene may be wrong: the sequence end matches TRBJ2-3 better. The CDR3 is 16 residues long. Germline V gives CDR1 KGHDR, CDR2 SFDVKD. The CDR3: CATSDPRGLPPSPQYF. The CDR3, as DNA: TGTGCCACCAGTGACCCAAGGGGCCTCCCTCCCTCGCCCCAGTATTTT.

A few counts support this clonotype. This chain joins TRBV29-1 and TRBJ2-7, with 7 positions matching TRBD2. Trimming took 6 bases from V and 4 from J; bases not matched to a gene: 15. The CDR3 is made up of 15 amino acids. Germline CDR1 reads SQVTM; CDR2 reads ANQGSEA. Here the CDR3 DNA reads TGCAGCGTGACCCTCGACGGGGGGAGGATGTACGAGCAGTACTTC. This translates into CSVTLDGGRMYEQYF.

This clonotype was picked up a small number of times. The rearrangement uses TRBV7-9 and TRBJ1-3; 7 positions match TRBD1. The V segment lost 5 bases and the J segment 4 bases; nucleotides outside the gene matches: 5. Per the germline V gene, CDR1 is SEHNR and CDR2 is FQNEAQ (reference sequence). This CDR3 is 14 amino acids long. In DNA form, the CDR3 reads TGTGCCAGCAGCCGAGGGGGCTTCGGAAACACCATATATTTT. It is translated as CASSRGGFGNTIYF.

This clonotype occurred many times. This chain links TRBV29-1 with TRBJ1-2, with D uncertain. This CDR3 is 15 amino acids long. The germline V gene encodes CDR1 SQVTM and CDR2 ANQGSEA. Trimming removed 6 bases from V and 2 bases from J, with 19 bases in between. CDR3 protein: CSVGPIGGGNYGYTF. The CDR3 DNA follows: TGCAGCGTCGGGCCAATTGGAGGAGGAAACTATGGCTACACCTTC.

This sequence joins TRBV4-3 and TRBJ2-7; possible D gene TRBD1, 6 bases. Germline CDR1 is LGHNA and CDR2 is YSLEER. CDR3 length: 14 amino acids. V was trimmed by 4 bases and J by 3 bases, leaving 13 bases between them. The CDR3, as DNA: TGCGCCAGCAGCCCCAGGGGTGGGGGCTACGAGCAGTACTTC. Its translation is CASSPRGGGYEQYF.

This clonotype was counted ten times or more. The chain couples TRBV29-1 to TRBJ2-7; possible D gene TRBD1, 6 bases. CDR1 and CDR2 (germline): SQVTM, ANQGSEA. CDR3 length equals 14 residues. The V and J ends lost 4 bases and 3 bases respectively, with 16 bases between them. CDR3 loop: CSVGFRDKIYEQYF. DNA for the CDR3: TGCAGCGTTGGGTTCCGGGACAAGATCTACGAGCAGTACTTC.

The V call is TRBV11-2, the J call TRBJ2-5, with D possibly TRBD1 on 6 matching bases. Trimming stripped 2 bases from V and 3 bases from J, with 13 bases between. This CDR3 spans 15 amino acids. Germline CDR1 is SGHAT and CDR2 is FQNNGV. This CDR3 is CASSLTRGGKETQYF. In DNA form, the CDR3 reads TGTGCCAGCAGCTTAACCAGGGGCGGCAAAGAGACCCAGTACTTC. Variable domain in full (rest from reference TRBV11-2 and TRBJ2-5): EAGVAQSPRYKIIEKRQSVAFWCNPISGHATLYWYQQILGQGPKLLIQFQNNGVVDDSQLPKDRFSAERLKGVDSTLKIQPAKLEDSAVYLCASSLTRGGKETQYFGPGTRLLVL.

CDR3 nucleotide sequence: TGTGCCAGCAGCTTGGTACACCTCACCGGGGAGCTGTTTTTT. Protein: CASSLVHLTGELFF. The chain employs TRBV7-2 and TRBJ2-2, with D unclear. Germline V lookup: CDR1 SGHTA, CDR2 FQGNSA. V was clipped by 3 bases and J by 4 bases, with 9 bases between them. The CDR3 is made up of 14 amino acids.

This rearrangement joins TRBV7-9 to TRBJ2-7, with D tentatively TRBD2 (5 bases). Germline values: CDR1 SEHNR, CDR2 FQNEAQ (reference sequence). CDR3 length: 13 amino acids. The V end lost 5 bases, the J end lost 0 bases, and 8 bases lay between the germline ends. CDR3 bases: TGTGCCAGCAGCCCGCGGGCCTCCTACGAGCAGTACTTC. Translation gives CASSPRASYEQYF.

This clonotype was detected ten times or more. CDR3 sequence (DNA): TGCGCCAGCAGCTTGACCAGCGGGGGCAGGGACACCGGGGAGCTGTTTTTT. This encodes CASSLTSGGRDTGELFF. This chain links TRBV5-1 with TRBJ2-2; 8 bases line up with TRBD2. This CDR3 is built from 17 residues. Germline V lookup: CDR1 SGHRS, CDR2 YFSETQ. J was trimmed by 3 bases and V by 1 base; bases with no gene match: 8.

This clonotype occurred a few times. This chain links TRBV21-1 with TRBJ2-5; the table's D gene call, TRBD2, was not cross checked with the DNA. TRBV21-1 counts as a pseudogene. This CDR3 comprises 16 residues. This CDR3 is CASSKVLAESEETQYF. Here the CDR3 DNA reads TGTGCCAGCAGCAAAGTGTTAGCGGAGAGCGAAGAGACCCAGTACTTC.

CDR3 coding DNA: TGCGCCAGCAGCCTTCATCAGACTGGGGCCCAGTACTTC. Protein sequence: CASSLHQTGAQYF. The genes are TRBV5-1 and TRBJ2-5; D uncertain. Germline loops: CDR1 SGHRS, CDR2 YFSETQ. V dropped 4 bases and J dropped 9 bases, with 16 bases sitting between them. CDR3 length: 13 residues.

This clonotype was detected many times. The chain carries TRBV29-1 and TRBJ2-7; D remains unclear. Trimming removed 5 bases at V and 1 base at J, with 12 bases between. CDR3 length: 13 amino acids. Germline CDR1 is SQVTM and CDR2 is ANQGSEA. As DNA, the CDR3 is TGCAGCGTTTGGAGTCCAGCTTCCTACGAGCAGTACTTC. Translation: CSVWSPASYEQYF.

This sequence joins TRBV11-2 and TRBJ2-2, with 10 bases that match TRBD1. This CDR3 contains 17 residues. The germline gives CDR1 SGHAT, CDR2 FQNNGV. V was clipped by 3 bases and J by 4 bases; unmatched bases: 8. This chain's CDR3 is CASSFYFGDRGTGELFF. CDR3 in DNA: TGTGCCAGCAGCTTTTATTTCGGGGACAGGGGCACCGGGGAGCTGTTTTTT.

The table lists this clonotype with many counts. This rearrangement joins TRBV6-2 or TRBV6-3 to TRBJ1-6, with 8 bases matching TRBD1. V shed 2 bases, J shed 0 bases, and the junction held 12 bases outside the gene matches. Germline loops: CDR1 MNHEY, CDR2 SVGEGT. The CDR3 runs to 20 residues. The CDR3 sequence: CASSYQPDREESSYNSPLHF. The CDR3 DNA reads TGTGCCAGCAGTTACCAACCGGACAGGGAGGAGAGCTCCTATAATTCACCCCTCCACTTT.

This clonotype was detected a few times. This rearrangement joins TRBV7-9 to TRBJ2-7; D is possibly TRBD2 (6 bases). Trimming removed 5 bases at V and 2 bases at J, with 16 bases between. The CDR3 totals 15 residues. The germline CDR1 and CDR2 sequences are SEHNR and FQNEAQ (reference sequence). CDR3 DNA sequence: TGTGCCAGCAGCCCCAGGCTAGCGCCCACCTACGAGCAGTACTTC. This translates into CASSPRLAPTYEQYF. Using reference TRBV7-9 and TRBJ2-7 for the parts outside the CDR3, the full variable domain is DTGVSQNPRHKITKRGQNVTFRCDPISEHNRLYWYRQTLGQGPEFLTYFQNEAQLEKSRLLSDRFSAERPKGSFSTLEIQRTEQGDSAMYLCASSPRLAPTYEQYFGPGTRLTVT.